Listed here are 13 T cell receptor beta chains from one sample, sequenced in a study of shared clonotypes between healthy human individuals. Using immunoSEQ multiplex PCR, the repertoire was profiled, and TCRdb retains in-frame clones only, with some absent. The sample has some 690,000 clones, 90% seen once; the top ten hold less than 40%. The sequenced material came from memory CD8+ T cells from PBMCs. Stated subset: CD45RO+ cells pooled with CCR7-negative TemRA cells. The receptors here all came from a man aged 18 to 29 in good health. Some clones in this sample may be carry-over from other donors' samples.

In its sample, this clone was seen once. The chain couples TRBV7-9 to TRBJ2-1, with TRBD2 identical over 9 bases. V gave up 0 bases and J gave up 15 bases; unmatched junction bases: 3. The CDR3 length is 12 residues. CDR1 and CDR2 from the germline V gene are SEHNR and FQNEAQ (reference sequence). Written as DNA, the CDR3 is TGTGCCAGCAGCTTAGCTCCAGCGGGAGGGTTCTTC. Residues: CASSLAPAGGFF.

The rearrangement uses TRBV7-8 and TRBJ2-3, with D tentatively TRBD1 (6 bases). CDR1 is SGHVS and CDR2 is FQNEAQ in the germline V gene. The V gene lost 4 bases and the J gene lost 6 bases, with 17 bases spanning the gap. This CDR3 has 15 residues. Here the CDR3 DNA reads TGTGCCAGCAGCTGGATTAACACAGGGACGGATACGCAGTATTTT. As protein: CASSWINTGTDTQYF. Full variable domain (rest looked up from reference TRBV7-8 and TRBJ2-3): GAGVSQSPRYKVAKRGQDVALRCDPISGHVSLFWYQQALGQGPEFLTYFQNEAQLDKSGLPSDRFFAERPEGSVSTLKIQRTQQEDSAVYLCASSWINTGTDTQYFGPGTRLTVL.

V is TRBV11-2 and J is TRBJ2-3; the match to TRBD2 covers 11 bases. Trimming took 5 bases from V and 7 from J; bases not matched to a gene: 5. Germline V lookup: CDR1 SGHAT, CDR2 FQNNGV. CDR3 length equals 14 residues. CDR3 sequence: CASSQGTSGYTQYF. The CDR3 bases are TGTGCCAGCAGCCAAGGGACTAGCGGCTATACGCAGTATTTT.

The genes are TRBV7-9 and TRBJ2-3; tentatively, D is TRBD2 (5 bases). CDR1 SEHNR and CDR2 FQNEAQ come from the germline V gene (reference sequence). CDR3 length: 13 residues. V shed 5 bases and J shed 4 bases, with 10 bases lying between them. The CDR3 sequence is CASSPPGSDTQYF. CDR3 in DNA: TGTGCCAGCAGCCCGCCGGGATCAGATACGCAGTATTTT.

The V and J genes are TRBV30 and TRBJ1-1; a weak D match, TRBD1 (5 bases). Germline-derived CDR1 and CDR2 are GTSNPN and SVGIG (reference sequence). Trimming cost V 4 bases and J 4 bases, with 13 bases left between them. CDR3 length equals 13 residues. The CDR3 DNA reads as TGTGCCTGGATGACAGTATTCCTCACTGAAGCTTTCTTT. It encodes CAWMTVFLTEAFF.

This clone appeared once. The rearrangement links TRBV5-1 to TRBJ2-1, with 11 bases fitting TRBD2. The junction had 6 bases not matched to a gene; V was cut back by 1 base and J by 6 bases. The CDR3 contains 16 residues. CDR1 and CDR2 (germline): SGHRS, YFSETQ. CDR3 in DNA: TGCGCCAGCAGCTTGCCCGTAGCGGGAGGGAGCAATGAGCAGTTCTTC. The encoded protein is CASSLPVAGGSNEQFF.

The chain employs TRBV15 and TRBJ2-3; D is unclear. Germline V lookup: CDR1 LNHNV, CDR2 YYDKDF (reference sequence). Trimming removed 5 bases from V and 3 bases from J, with 9 bases in between. The CDR3 spans 13 residues. The CDR3 sequence: CATSQVGTDTQYF. The CDR3 region has the DNA TGTGCCACCAGCCAGGTGGGGACAGATACGCAGTATTTT.

The rearrangement links TRBV4-1 to TRBJ2-3; perhaps TRBD2 as D (7 bases). Germline values: CDR1 MGHRA, CDR2 YSYEKL. V shed 0 bases and J shed 4 bases, with 11 bases lying between them. CDR3 length equals 15 residues. CDR3 DNA: TGCGCCAGCAGCCAAGAATGGGAGGGGGCAGATACGCAGTATTTT. Translated, it gives CASSQEWEGADTQYF.

The rearrangement links TRBV9 to TRBJ2-1; 9 bases agree with TRBD2. CDR3 length equals 15 residues. The junction had 6 bases not matched to a gene; V was cut back by 0 bases and J by 8 bases. Germline CDR1 SGDLS, CDR2 YYNGEE. The CDR3 loop is CASSVDSGSRDEQFF. The CDR3 nucleotides are TGTGCCAGCAGCGTAGATAGCGGGAGCAGGGATGAGCAGTTCTTC.

The rearrangement uses TRBV29-1 and TRBJ2-7; no clear D. Germline-derived CDR1 and CDR2 are SQVTM and ANQGSEA. V was trimmed by 3 bases and J by 6 bases, leaving 6 bases between them. This CDR3 is 10 amino acids long. CDR3: CSVDVGEQYF. The CDR3 coding sequence is TGCAGCGTTGATGTGGGCGAGCAGTACTTC.

This rearrangement joins TRBV5-5 to TRBJ2-7, with a tentative D call TRBD1 (6 bases). Per germline, CDR1 SGHKS and CDR2 YYEKEE (reference sequence). With 0 bases removed from V and 5 bases from J, the gap between germline ends came to 18 bases. The CDR3 sequence is 16 residues long. CDR3 residues: CASSLVVGMGANEQYF. CDR3 DNA sequence: TGTGCCAGCAGCTTGGTGGTGGGGATGGGGGCTAACGAGCAGTACTTC.

The J gene is TRBJ2-3, the V gene TRBV9, with 7 bases identical to TRBD2. There are 14 residues in the CDR3. Germline V lookup: CDR1 SGDLS, CDR2 YYNGEE. V dropped 3 bases and J dropped 2; count of bases not matched to a gene: 3. The CDR3 is CASSGREHTDTQYF. The CDR3 DNA is TGTGCCAGCAGCGGGCGGGAGCACACAGATACGCAGTATTTT.

This chain uses TRBV9 with TRBJ2-1; D not resolved. The CDR3 covers 13 residues. Germline V gives CDR1 SGDLS, CDR2 YYNGEE. The V and J ends lost 3 bases and 3 bases respectively, with 7 bases between them. CDR3 in amino acids: CASSASFYNEQFF. CDR3 bases: TGTGCCAGCAGCGCCTCTTTCTACAATGAGCAGTTCTTC. The whole variable domain, filled in from reference TRBV9 and TRBJ2-1, reads DSGVTQTPKHLITATGQRVTLRCSPRSGDLSVYWYQQSLDQGLQFLIQYYNGEERAKGNILERFSAQQFPDLHSELNLSSLELGDSALYFCASSASFYNEQFFGPGTRLTVL.